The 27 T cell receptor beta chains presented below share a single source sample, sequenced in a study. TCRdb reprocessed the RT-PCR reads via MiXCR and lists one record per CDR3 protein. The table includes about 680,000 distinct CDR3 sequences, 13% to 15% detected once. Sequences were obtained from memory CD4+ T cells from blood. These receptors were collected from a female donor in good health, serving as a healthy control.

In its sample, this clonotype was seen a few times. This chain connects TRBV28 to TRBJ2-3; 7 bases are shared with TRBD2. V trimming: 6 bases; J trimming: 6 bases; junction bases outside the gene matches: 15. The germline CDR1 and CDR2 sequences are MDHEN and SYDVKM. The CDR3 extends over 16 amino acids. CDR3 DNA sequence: TGTGCCAGCAGCCTCACCGAGGGGAGGGAAGGGGATACGCAGTATTTT. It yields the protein CASSLTEGREGDTQYF.

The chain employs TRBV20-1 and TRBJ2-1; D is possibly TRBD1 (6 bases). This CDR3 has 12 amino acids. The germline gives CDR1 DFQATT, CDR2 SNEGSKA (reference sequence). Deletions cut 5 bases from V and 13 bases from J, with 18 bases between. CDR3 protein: CSAPGDVGGQFF. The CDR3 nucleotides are TGCAGTGCTCCAGGGGACGTTGGAGGCCAGTTCTTC.

CDR3 region: CASSDTLGLSYEQYF. The CDR3 DNA is TGTGCCAGCAGCGATACCTTGGGACTTTCCTACGAGCAGTACTTC. The V call is TRBV7-2, the J call TRBJ2-7; perhaps TRBD2 as D (6 bases). Trimming removed 5 bases from V and 1 base from J, with 15 bases in between. The CDR3 totals 15 residues. In germline, CDR1 is SGHTA, CDR2 FQGNSA.

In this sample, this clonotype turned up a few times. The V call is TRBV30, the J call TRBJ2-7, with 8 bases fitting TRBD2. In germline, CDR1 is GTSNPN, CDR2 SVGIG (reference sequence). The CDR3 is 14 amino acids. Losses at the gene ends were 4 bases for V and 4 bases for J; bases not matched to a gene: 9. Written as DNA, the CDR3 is TGTGCCTGGAAACTAGCGGCAACCTCATACGAGCAGTACTTC. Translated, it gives CAWKLAATSYEQYF.

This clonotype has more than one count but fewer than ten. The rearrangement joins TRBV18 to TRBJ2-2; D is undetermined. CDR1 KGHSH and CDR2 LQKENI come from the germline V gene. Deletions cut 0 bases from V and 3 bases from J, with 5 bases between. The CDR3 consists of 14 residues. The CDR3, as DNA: TGTGCCAGCTCACCACCAATTGACACCGGGGAGCTGTTTTTT. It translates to CASSPPIDTGELFF.

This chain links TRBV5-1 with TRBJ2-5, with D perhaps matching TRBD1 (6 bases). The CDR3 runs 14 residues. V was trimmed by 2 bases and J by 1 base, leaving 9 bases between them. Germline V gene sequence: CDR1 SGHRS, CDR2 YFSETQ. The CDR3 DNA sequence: TGCGCCAGCAGCTTTGGACAGCCCCAAGAGACCCAGTACTTC. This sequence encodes CASSFGQPQETQYF.

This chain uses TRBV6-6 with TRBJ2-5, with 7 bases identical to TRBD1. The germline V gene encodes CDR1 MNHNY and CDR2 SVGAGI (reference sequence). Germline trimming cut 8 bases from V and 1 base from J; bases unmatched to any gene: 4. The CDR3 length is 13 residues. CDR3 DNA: TGTGCCAGCGGGAGACAGGGCCAAGAGACCCAGTACTTC. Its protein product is CASGRQGQETQYF.

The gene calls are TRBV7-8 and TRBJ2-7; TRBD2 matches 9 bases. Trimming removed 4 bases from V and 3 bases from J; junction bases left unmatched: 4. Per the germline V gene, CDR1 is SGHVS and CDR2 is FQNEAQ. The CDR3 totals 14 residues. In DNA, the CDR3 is TGTGCCAGCAGCTCGCCTAGCGGGAACTACGAGCAGTACTTC. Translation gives CASSSPSGNYEQYF.

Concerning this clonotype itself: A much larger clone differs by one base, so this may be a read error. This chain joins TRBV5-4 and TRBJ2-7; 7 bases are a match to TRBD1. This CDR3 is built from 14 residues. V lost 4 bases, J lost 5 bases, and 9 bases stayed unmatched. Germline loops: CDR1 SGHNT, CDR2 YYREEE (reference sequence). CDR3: CASSARKGGDEQYF. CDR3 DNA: TGTGCCAGCAGCGCCCGAAAAGGGGGCGACGAGCAGTACTTC.

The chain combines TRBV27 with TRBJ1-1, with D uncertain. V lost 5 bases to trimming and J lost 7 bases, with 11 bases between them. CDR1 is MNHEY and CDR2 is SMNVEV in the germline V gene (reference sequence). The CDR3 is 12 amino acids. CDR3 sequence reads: CASSTSDFEAFF. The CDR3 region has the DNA TGTGCCAGCAGTACATCCGACTTTGAAGCTTTCTTT.

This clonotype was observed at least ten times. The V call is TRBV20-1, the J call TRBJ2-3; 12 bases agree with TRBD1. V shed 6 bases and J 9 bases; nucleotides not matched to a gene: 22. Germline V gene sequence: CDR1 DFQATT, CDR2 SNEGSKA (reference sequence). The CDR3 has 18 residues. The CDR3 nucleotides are TGCAGTGCGAGACCGGGACAGGGGGCTTTGTCTAGCGGGAAAACGCAGTATTTT. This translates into CSARPGQGALSSGKTQYF.

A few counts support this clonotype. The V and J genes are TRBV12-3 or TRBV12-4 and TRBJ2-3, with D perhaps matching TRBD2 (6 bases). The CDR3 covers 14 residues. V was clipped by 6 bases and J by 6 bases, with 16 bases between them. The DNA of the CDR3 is TGTGCCAGCAGCCCCGGCGGAGGGTGGGATACGCAGTATTTT. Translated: CASSPGGGWDTQYF.

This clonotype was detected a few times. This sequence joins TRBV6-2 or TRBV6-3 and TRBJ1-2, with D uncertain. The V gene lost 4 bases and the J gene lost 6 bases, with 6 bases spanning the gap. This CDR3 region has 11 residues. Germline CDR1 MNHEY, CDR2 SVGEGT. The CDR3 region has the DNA TGTGCCAGCAGTTGGGCGGATGGCTACACCTTC. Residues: CASSWADGYTF.

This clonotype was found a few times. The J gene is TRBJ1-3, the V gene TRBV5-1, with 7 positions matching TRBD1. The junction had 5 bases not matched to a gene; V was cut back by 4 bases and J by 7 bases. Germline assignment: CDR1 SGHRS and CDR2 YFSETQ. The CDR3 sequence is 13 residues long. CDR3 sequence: CASSVQQGNTIYF. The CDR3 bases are TGCGCCAGCAGCGTACAACAGGGGAACACCATATATTTT.

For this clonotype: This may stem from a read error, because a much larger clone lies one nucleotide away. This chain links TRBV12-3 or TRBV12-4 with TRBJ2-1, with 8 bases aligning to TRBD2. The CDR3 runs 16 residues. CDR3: CGSSSISGAPYNEQFF. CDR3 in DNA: TGTGGCAGCAGTTCTATTAGCGGGGCTCCCTACAATGAGCAGTTCTTC.

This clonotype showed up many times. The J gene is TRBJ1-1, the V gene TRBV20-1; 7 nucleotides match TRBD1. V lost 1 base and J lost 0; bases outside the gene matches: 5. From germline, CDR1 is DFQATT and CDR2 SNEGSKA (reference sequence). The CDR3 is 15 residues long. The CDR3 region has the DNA TGCAGTGCTAGAGCTGTACAGGGGATGAACACTGAAGCTTTCTTT. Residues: CSARAVQGMNTEAFF.

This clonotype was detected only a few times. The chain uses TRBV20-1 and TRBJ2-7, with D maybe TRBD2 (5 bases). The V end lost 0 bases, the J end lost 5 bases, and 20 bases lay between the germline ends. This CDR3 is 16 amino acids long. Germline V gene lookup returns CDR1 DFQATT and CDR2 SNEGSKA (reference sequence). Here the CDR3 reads CSARDGMGKAAHEQYF. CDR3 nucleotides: TGCAGTGCTAGAGATGGGATGGGGAAAGCGGCCCACGAGCAGTACTTC.

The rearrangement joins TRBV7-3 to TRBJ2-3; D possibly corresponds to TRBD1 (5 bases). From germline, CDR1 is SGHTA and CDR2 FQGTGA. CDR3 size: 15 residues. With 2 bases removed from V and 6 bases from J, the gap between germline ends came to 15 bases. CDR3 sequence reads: CASSLYQGGGDTQYF. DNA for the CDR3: TGTGCCAGCAGCTTATACCAGGGCGGTGGTGATACGCAGTATTTT.

Written as DNA, the CDR3 is TGTGCCAGCAGTGAATCCCCCCCGGGAGGGGCAGATACGCAGTATTTT. Its protein product is CASSESPPGGADTQYF. The V gene is TRBV6-1, the J gene TRBJ2-3; 8 nucleotides align to TRBD2. This CDR3 has 16 amino acids. CDR1 and CDR2 (germline): MNHNS, SASEGT. J gave up 4 bases and V 2 bases, and 8 bases lay outside the gene matches.

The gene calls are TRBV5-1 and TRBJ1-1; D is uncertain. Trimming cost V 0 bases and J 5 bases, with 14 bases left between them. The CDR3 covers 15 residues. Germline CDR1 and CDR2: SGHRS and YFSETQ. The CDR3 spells CASSLVPRSGTEAFF. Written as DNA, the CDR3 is TGCGCCAGCAGCTTGGTTCCAAGATCGGGAACTGAAGCTTTCTTT.

CDR3 loop: CAISAGVEETQYF. The CDR3 nucleotides read TGTGCCATCAGTGCAGGGGTGGAAGAGACCCAGTACTTC. The J gene is TRBJ2-5, the V gene TRBV10-3; D might be TRBD1 (6 bases). Between the trimmed V and J ends, which lost 4 bases and 3 bases, there was a span of 9 bases. The CDR3 totals 13 residues. CDR1 is ENHRY, CDR2 SYGVKD, per germline.

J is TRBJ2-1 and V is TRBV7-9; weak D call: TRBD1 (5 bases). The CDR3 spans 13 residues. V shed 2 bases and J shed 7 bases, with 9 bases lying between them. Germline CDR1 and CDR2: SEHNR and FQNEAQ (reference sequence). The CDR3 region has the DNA TGTGCCAGCAGCTTAAAGGGGCGGAATGAGCAGTTCTTC. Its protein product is CASSLKGRNEQFF. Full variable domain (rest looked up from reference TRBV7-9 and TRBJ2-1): DTGVSQNPRHKITKRGQNVTFRCDPISEHNRLYWYRQTLGQGPEFLTYFQNEAQLEKSRLLSDRFSAERPKGSFSTLEIQRTEQGDSAMYLCASSLKGRNEQFFGPGTRLTVL.

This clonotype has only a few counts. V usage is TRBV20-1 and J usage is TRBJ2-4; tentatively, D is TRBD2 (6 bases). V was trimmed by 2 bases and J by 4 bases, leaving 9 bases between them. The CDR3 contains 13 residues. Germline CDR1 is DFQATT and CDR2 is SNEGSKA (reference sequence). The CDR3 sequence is CSARFGTKNIQYF. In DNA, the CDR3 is TGCAGTGCTAGATTCGGGACTAAAAACATTCAGTACTTC.

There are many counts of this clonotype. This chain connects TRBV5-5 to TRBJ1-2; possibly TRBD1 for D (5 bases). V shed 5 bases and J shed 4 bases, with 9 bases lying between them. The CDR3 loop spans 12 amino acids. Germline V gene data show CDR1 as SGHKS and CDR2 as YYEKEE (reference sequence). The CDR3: CASSFDSYGYTF. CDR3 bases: TGTGCCAGCAGTTTTGACAGCTATGGCTACACCTTC.

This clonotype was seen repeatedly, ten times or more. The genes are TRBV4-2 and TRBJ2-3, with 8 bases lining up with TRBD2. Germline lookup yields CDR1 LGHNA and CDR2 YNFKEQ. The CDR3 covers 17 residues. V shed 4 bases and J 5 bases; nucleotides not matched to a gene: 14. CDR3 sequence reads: CASSRHIGREVGDTQYF. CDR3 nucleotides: TGTGCCAGCAGCCGGCATATCGGGCGGGAGGTAGGAGATACGCAGTATTTT.

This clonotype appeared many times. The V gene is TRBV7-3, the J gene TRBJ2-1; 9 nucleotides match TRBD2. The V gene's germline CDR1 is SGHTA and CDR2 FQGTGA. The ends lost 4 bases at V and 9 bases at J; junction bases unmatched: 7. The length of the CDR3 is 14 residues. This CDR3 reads CASSSLAGSGEQFF. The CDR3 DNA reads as TGTGCCAGCAGCTCGCTAGCGGGGTCTGGTGAGCAGTTCTTC.

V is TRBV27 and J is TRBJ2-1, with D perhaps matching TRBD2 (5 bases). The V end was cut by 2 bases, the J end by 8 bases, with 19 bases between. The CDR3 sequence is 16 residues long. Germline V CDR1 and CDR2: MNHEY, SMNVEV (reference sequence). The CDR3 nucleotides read TGTGCCAGCAGTTTAGACCCCCCGGACCCGAGGGATGAGCAGTTCTTC. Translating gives CASSLDPPDPRDEQFF.